This TCR beta chain was profiled in a study of cytomegalovirus exposure and HLA in healthy donors listed by TCRdb under 2017. For the study in its entirety: An earlier analysis of some 550 of the donors reported 276 Gb of sequence data and 117 million unique TCR beta sequences from 150 million to 200 million T cells. Among about 370 genotyped donors of the cohort, an average of approximately 220,000 unique TCR beta nucleotide sequences was sequenced per donor, of which roughly 17% were non-productive. Genome-wide SNP genotypes for about 65% of the 666 donors were used in a later genetic analysis, which treated that subset as a discovery cohort. An earlier analysis of roughly 580 of the donors used high-throughput TCR beta sequencing to judge whether each TCR beta V gene segment behaved as functional or pseudogenic. Typing coverage differed by locus: A, B, C, DRB1 and DQB1 were typed in about 620-630 donors, DQA1 in about 500, DPA1 in some 570, and DPB1 in 450 to 490. A separate validation cohort of 100 to 150 different subjects was used in addition to the 666-subject first cohort. The aim of the study was to test whether cataloging public T cell receptors could identify signatures of past pathogen exposure. In the later analysis, no new phenotypic data were used to find candidate immune exposures; instead, reliance was placed on TCR beta sequences and their occurrence across donors. To predict cytomegalovirus infection status, the study brought together high-throughput TCR immunosequencing, statistical association of individual TCRs with disease status, and machine learning. Roughly 5 DR-DQ haplotypes were handled as single units for association and clustering because linkage in the cohort was strong. Around 330 gigabases of sequencing data and around 90 million unique TCR sequences made up an early release that covered 500 to 650 HLA-typed donors. The study used immunosequencing to profile the T cell repertoires of approximately 650 subjects and linked those repertoires to cytomegalovirus serostatus. Donor age, sex, ethnicity and CMV serostatus were collected together with the repertoire data. The genetic ancestry cluster associated with self-reported Caucasian donors included about 84% of the 300 to 450 genotyped donors. Every discovery cohort repertoire had been produced on one sequencing platform. HLA typing included class I and class II loci at four-digit resolution. A later analysis re-analyzed previously published TCR beta repertoires from 500 to 700 donors and added high-resolution HLA genotyping to study TCR occurrence patterns.

To prepare the library, the immunoSEQ multiplex PCR assay was applied. For the multiplex PCR, a mixture combining 60 forward primers for TCR Vbeta segments and 13 reverse primers for TCR Jbeta segments was used. Amplification of the CDR3 region of rearranged TCR beta genes was performed with a multiplex PCR assay on genomic DNA. The amplified TCR beta libraries were sequenced on the Illumina HiSeq System as 87-base-pair reads. The authors' pipeline ran thus. In a later analysis, about 80 million unique TCR beta chains were counted across the 650 to 750 repertoires, and roughly 11 million of these chains were shared by at least two donors. Raw reads were error-corrected and collapsed into unique sequences with a nearest-neighbor algorithm that merged closely related sequences to remove PCR and sequencing errors. To assign V, D and J gene segments, CDR3 sequences were aligned to IMGT reference sequences. For a sequence to be retained, at least a six-nucleotide match to both a V gene segment and a J gene segment was required. A rearrangement was called productive if the CDR3 had no stop codons and remained in frame with V and J, and every other rearrangement was called non-productive. Following IMGT convention, CDR3 was defined as the stretch from the second conserved V-encoded cysteine to the conserved J-encoded phenylalanine. The earlier analysis of a few hundred of the donors excluded any sequence lacking an unambiguous match to a single V gene segment. In an earlier analysis of 500 to 750 of the donors, V segments were called functional above 56.7% productive rearrangements and were called segregating when the between-donor standard deviation exceeded 5%. A statistical classification framework was built to diagnose cytomegalovirus status from the catalog of TCR beta chain sequences. A later analysis assigned V and J genes by comparing TCR nucleotide sequences with IMGT/GENE-DB human TR gene sequences. Using the TCRdist pipeline, a later analysis assigned CDR3 sequences along with most-parsimonious VDJ recombination scenarios. In a later analysis, each TCR beta chain was defined by its CDR3 amino acid sequence together with its V-gene family, and reads lacking a unique V-gene family were excluded. In a later analysis, a few hundred highly shared, low-generation-probability nucleotide sequences were removed to address suspected cross-contamination and a sequencing artifact. A later analysis calculated a clonal expansion index for each public chain from normalized within-repertoire ranks of inferred template counts. In a later analysis, generation probabilities were computed using a VDJ recombination model fitted to out-of-frame rearrangements, and the results were checked against IGoR. A later analysis scored TCR-TCR, TCR-HLA and TCR-CMV co-occurrence with hypergeometric tests, applying a repertoire-size bias correction to TCR pairs. To estimate false discovery rates, a later analysis permuted the HLA or CMV assignments 20 times. A later analysis grouped co-occurring TCRs with DBSCAN, adding TCRdist sequence similarity when clustering within HLA-allele-positive subsets. Repertoires with fewer than 30,000 or more than 120,000 public chains were left out of co-occurrence clustering, as were about five repertoires with anomalous nucleotide sharing. The table was pulled from immuneACCESS by TCRdb, which kept in-frame rearrangements only. Such tables lose some clones; where checked, under half of the loss comes from unresolved V genes, and the rest has no known cause. That table furnishes V, J and clone size, whereas the DNA furnished D and trimming. This sample is represented by about 140,000 clones; about 80% of them were singletons. The ten largest clones capture roughly 1.4% of the sample.

Note on this clone: No cognate antigen has been identified for it. Base quality data are lacking; no much larger clone is found one base away.

The CDR3 runs 13 residues from the cysteine to the phenylalanine. CDR3 DNA is the only sequence kept; it has 39 bases, read in frame from the first base. CDR1 and CDR2 were assigned from the germline V gene as SGHAT and FQNNGV. At the junction V is shortened by 5 bases and J by 5 bases, with 12 bases in between. Summary of the overall study and its limitations: V-gene and J-gene trimming of TCR beta chains was associated with a missense DCLRE1C variant in a later genetic analysis, and the association was replicated in an independent cohort. Assigning TCR associations to individual alleles was difficult when HLA alleles, especially DR and DQ, strongly co-occurred. Correlated functional status among segregating V segments might reflect linkage disequilibrium, but an unknown experimental factor could not be ruled out. In both the original and validation cohorts, the classifier was reported to diagnose cytomegalovirus status with high specificity and sensitivity. A later analysis found that TCR association rates varied across HLA loci, with DRB1 alleles showing the most associated TCRs and HLA-C alleles the fewest. Roughly uniform sequencing depth across donors was assumed in presence/absence analyses, although this assumption may not hold. In vitro tests confirmed that three of the cytomegalovirus-associated TCR beta chains recognize cytomegalovirus antigens. A further reported finding was that TCR beta sequences accurately predicted the HLA-A and HLA-B alleles for most subjects in the first cohort. In a later analysis, some 17,000 TCR beta sequences were associated with specific HLA alleles at a false discovery rate of 0.05. This cohort had only TCR beta chains sequenced, and the lack of alpha or paired-chain data limited which features could be detected. Across donors, most TCR sequences were observed very rarely, whereas some public TCRs were present in many individuals. CMV serostatus was the only immune exposure information available for the cohort. In an earlier analysis of more than 450 of the donors, most TCR beta V segments were observed in productive rearrangements about 90% or about 30% of the time, broadly matching IMGT annotations. A later analysis found that most CMV-associated TCR beta chains appeared HLA-restricted, with HLA associations seemingly driven largely by CMV exposure. Some IMGT-functional V segments, including TRBV6-2 and TRBV6-3, could not be distinguished by the 87-base-pair reads and were therefore excluded. A total of around 150 TCR beta chains were listed by the study as associated with cytomegalovirus. Because some donors lacked HLA typing at each locus, the association tests relied only on the typed subset. A later analysis reported that several top co-occurrence clusters appeared linked to parvovirus B19, influenza, CMV and Epstein-Barr virus. A group of highly shared sequence variants was considered likely to be a technical artifact of the sequencing pipeline. Over 15 rarely observed V segments, including chromosome 9 orphons, were excluded from the earlier analysis of some 590 of the donors because counts were too low. According to the authors, the approach could potentially be generalized to other disease states and immunological phenotypes. Compared with equally common non-associated chains, HLA-associated TCR beta chains in a later analysis were more clonally expanded and had lower generation probabilities. Compared with the 666-donor mean, donors in an Asian-associated ancestry cluster had fewer N-insertions in productive TCRs, according to a later genetic analysis.

In total, 666 healthy bone marrow donors made up the cohort. At the time of sampling, all cohort members were nominally healthy, though unrecorded immune exposures were likely present. The donor tested CMV seropositive and was one of the 289 seropositive cohort members. A peripheral blood sample was provided by each donor, and peripheral blood mononuclear cells were used for TCR beta sequencing. Genomic DNA extraction from the blood cell samples was performed with the Qiagen DNeasy Blood Extraction Kit. Here the chain combines TRBV11-2 and TRBJ1-2; TRBD1 is a weak D gene call, 5 bases matching. The TCR was taken from a man in his thirties or forties in good health and CMV-seropositive. The sample consisted of PBMCs. The DNA reads TGTGCCAGCAGCGGGGACTGGGTGTATGGCTACACCTTC. The encoded protein is CASSGDWVYGYTF.